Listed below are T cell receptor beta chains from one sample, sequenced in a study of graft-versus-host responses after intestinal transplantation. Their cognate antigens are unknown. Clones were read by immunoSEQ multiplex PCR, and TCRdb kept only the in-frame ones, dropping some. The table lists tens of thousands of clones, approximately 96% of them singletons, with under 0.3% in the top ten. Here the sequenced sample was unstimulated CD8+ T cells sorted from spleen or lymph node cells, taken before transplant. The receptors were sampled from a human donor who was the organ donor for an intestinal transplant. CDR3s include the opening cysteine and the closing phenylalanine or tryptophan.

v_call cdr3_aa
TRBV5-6 CASSFYTGETQYF
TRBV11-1 CASSPILSGANVLTF
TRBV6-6 CASWDSSALYEQYF
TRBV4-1 CASSPPVGQRMQNTEAFF
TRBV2 CASSGQDRGTPGPNQPQHF
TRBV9 CASSVGWGVSYEQYF
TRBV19 CASSISANTEAFF
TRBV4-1 CASSQGSRDYYGYTF
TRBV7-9 CASSRVRDSHHEQYF
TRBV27 CASSSTGQIYEQYF
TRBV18 CASSPLVSAGLKRDTDTQYF
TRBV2 CASGRSGLDEKLFF
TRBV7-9 CASSPRVASPYNEQFF
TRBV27 CASSLVGSLDEQYF
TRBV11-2 CASSTPGAQPQHF
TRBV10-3 CAISDPGSGNTIYF
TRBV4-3 CASSQGSGMNTEAFF
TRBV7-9 CASSLGFTEAFF
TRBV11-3 CASSFDGAGELFF
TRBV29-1 CSVGLSPGQGASYEQYF
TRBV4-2 CASSQETSNQANEQFF
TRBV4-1 CASRHVGRNAGNTIYF
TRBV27 CASRRQGAYEQYF
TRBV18 CASSGESSRETSGPYEQYF
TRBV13 CASSNPGRGHYGYTF
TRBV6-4 CASRLLTGGYTGELFF
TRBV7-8 CASSLGGGFEETQYF
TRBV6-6 CASSSRGQETQYF
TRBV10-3 CAVSGGTDLNEQFF
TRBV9 CASSGSGGGALRYTF
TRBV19 CASSFGQPQHF
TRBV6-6 CASSYGRVLYTDTQYF
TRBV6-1 CASHGSGFYEQYF
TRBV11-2 CASSLGLREQFF
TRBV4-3 CASSPFRGGLYEQYF
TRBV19 CASSIVPTGNTEAFF
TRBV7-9 CASSFGTEQYF
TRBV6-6 CASSYSRQGPKNIQYF
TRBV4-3 CASSQDTGLAFYNEQFF
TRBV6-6 CASADTGTGNTEAFF
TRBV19 CASTLGAGSYGYTF
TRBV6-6 CASSQNNRDRGNAYTF
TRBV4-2 CASSQESSVSAARGETQYF
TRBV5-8 CASSFGGTEAFF
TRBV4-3 CASSQDLGTSYEQYF
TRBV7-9 CASSFPGGAFHNEQFF
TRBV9 CASSVAEAGRETQYF
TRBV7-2 CASSSGAWPGGYGYTF
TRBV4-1 CASSQVDSGGVDTQYF
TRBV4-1 CASSPFTSGGGNEQFF
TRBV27 CASRLTPWDTDTQYF
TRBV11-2 CASSLGSGGSLFGYEQYF
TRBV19 CASSIGDAYEQYF
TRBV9 CASSVGFETGGQETQYF
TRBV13 CASSPRGNEKLFF